Below, 21 T cell receptor beta chains from the same sample are listed, as sequenced in a study of T cell responses to AZD1222 COVID-19 vaccine. Method: immunoSEQ multiplex PCR; TCRdb's copy keeps in-frame clones and lacks some. The sample gives some 79,000 clones, roughly 80% of which show up once; roughly 50% is in the top ten. This specimen was peripheral blood, taken 28 days after the second AZD1222 dose. Receptors were obtained from an adult who received the AZD1222 COVID-19 vaccine.

V gene TRBV19 combines with J gene TRBJ1-5; a possible D gene is TRBD1 (6 bases). The CDR3 runs 13 residues. The germline V gene encodes CDR1 LNHDA and CDR2 SQIVND (reference sequence). The V end lost 9 bases, the J end lost 5 bases, and 14 bases lay between the germline ends. DNA of the CDR3: TGTGCCAGCGACACAGGGAGGGATCAGCCCCAGCATTTT. Protein sequence: CASDTGRDQPQHF.

V and J are TRBV20-1 and TRBJ2-7; 9 bases line up with TRBD2. Germline assignment: CDR1 DFQATT and CDR2 SNEGSKA (reference sequence). The V segment lost 3 bases and the J segment 2 bases; nucleotides outside the gene matches: 2. The CDR3 contains 13 residues. DNA of the CDR3: TGCAGTGCTAGTGTAGCGGGAGCCTACGAGCAGTACTTC. Translating gives CSASVAGAYEQYF.

The CDR3 nucleotides read TGTGCCAGCAGGGGGGACGGAAACACCATATATTTT. It specifies CASRGDGNTIYF. The V gene is TRBV2, the J gene TRBJ1-3, with a weak D call TRBD1 (5 bases). Germline CDR1 SNHLY, CDR2 FYNNEI. Trimming cost V 6 bases and J 4 bases, with 7 bases left between them. The CDR3 is 12 amino acids.

This clone was detected only a few times. The V and J genes are TRBV5-1 and TRBJ2-7; 8 bases fit TRBD2. V dropped 6 bases and J dropped 7; count of bases not matched to a gene: 15. The CDR3 sequence is 15 residues long. Germline CDR1 is SGHRS and CDR2 is YFSETQ. The CDR3 loop reads CASTLTGERGTEQYF. The DNA of the CDR3 is TGCGCCAGCACCTTAACGGGGGAGCGGGGGACGGAGCAGTACTTC.

With respect to this clone: The germline gene is not matched at one end of the junction; a read error may be the cause. This sequence joins TRBV19 and TRBJ1-5; D is perhaps TRBD1 (5 bases). CDR3 length: 17 residues. Germline CDR1 and CDR2: LNHDA and SQIVND (reference sequence). CDR3 loop: CVSSLGLGQGSRQPQHF. The CDR3 region has the DNA TGTGTCAGTAGTCTGGGGCTGGGCCAGGGTAGTCGTCAGCCCCAGCATTTT.

J is TRBJ1-2 and V is TRBV28; D possibly corresponds to TRBD1 (6 bases). The CDR3 loop spans 12 amino acids. V lost 2 bases, J lost 7 bases, and 8 bases lay in between. Germline lookup yields CDR1 MDHEN and CDR2 SYDVKM. The CDR3 loop reads CASSLRDTGYTF. The CDR3 DNA is TGTGCCAGCAGTTTACGGGACACTGGCTACACCTTC.

This clone occurred once. The chain joins TRBV19 to TRBJ2-5; D perhaps matches TRBD1 (6 bases). Trimming cost V 3 bases and J 3 bases, with 11 bases left between them. This CDR3 region has 14 residues. Per the germline V gene, CDR1 is LNHDA and CDR2 is SQIVND (reference sequence). The CDR3 DNA reads TGTGCCAGTAGTATTCGAGCAGGGGAAGAGACCCAGTACTTC. It translates to CASSIRAGEETQYF. Supplemented by reference TRBV19 and TRBJ2-5, the full variable domain reads DGGITQSPKYLFRKEGQNVTLSCEQNLNHDAMYWYRQDPGQGLRLIYYSQIVNDFQKGDIAEGYSVSREKKESFPLTVTSAQKNPTAFYLCASSIRAGEETQYFGPGTRLLVL.

V usage is TRBV6-1 and J usage is TRBJ1-6, with D perhaps matching TRBD1 (6 bases). The CDR3 runs to 18 residues. V lost 3 bases to trimming and J lost 1 base, with 16 bases between them. Germline CDR1 and CDR2: MNHNS and SASEGT. CDR3 sequence: CASSDKWGGMSYNSPLHF. The CDR3 coding sequence is TGTGCCAGCAGTGATAAGTGGGGGGGCATGTCCTATAATTCACCCCTCCACTTT.

This clone was seen a few times. Different DNA sequences within this sample yield the same CDR3. This chain uses TRBV12-3 or TRBV12-4 with TRBJ2-5, with D unresolved. The CDR3 is 11 amino acids. V dropped 3 bases and J dropped 5 bases, with 4 bases sitting between them. The CDR3 sequence: CASSFGETQYF. The CDR3 DNA is TGTGCCAGCAGTTTTGGGGAGACCCAGTACTTC.

This clone came up a few times. The chain employs TRBV28 and TRBJ2-3; D not resolved. The CDR3 totals 13 residues. The germline V gene has CDR1 MDHEN and CDR2 SYDVKM. Trimming cost V 6 bases and J 2 bases, with 9 bases left between them. The CDR3 nucleotides read TGTGCCAGCAGGATTCTCGACACAGATACGCAGTATTTT. This sequence encodes CASRILDTDTQYF.

The J gene is TRBJ2-3, the V gene TRBV6-5; maybe TRBD1 (5 bases). Trimming removed 7 bases from V and 6 bases from J, with 20 bases in between. Germline CDR1 and CDR2: MNHEY and SVGAGI. The CDR3 sequence is 15 residues long. The CDR3 is CASTGPGARPDTQYF. CDR3 DNA sequence: TGTGCCAGCACTGGTCCTGGGGCCCGTCCCGATACGCAGTATTTT.

This rearrangement joins TRBV28 to TRBJ2-7; the match to TRBD1 covers 9 bases. The CDR3 consists of 17 residues. Germline CDR1 and CDR2: MDHEN and SYDVKM. V lost 7 bases and J lost 1; bases outside the gene matches: 14. CDR3 loop: CASTLYRQGGSSYEQYF. In nucleotides, the CDR3 is TGTGCCAGCACCCTATACCGACAGGGGGGATCTTCCTACGAGCAGTACTTC.

The chain employs TRBV2 and TRBJ2-2, with D perhaps given as TRBD1 or TRBD2 (5 bases each). The CDR3 length is 15 residues. V was clipped by 4 bases and J by 4 bases, with 13 bases between them. CDR1 is SNHLY and CDR2 is FYNNEI in the germline V gene. In DNA form, the CDR3 reads TGTGCCAGCAGTGGGGGACGGCCGCTCACCGGGGAGCTGTTTTTT. Its translation: CASSGGRPLTGELFF. The full variable domain, in which reference TRBV2 and TRBJ2-2 provide the parts outside the CDR3, is EPEVTQTPSHQVTQMGQEVILRCVPISNHLYFYWYRQILGQKVEFLVSFYNNEISEKSEIFDDQFSVERPDGSNFTLKIRSTKLEDSAMYFCASSGGRPLTGELFFGEGSRLTVL.

The chain employs TRBV6-4 and TRBJ1-5; D remains ambiguous. The V gene's germline CDR1 is MRHNA and CDR2 SNTAGT. This CDR3 is built from 13 residues. V was cut by 4 bases and J by 4 bases, with 8 bases left in between. CDR3 sequence (DNA): TGTGCCAGCAGTGTAAGAGAAAATCAGCCCCAGCATTTT. This gives the protein CASSVRENQPQHF.

This clone has more than one count but fewer than ten. This chain connects TRBV28 to TRBJ2-3; 9 nucleotides align to TRBD1. The ends lost 5 bases at V and 0 bases at J; junction bases unmatched: 9. The CDR3 consists of 17 residues. Germline CDR1 and CDR2: MDHEN and SYDVKM. DNA of the CDR3: TGTGCCAGCAGTCGGGGGGACAGGGAAGCTAGCACAGATACGCAGTATTTT. Amino acids: CASSRGDREASTDTQYF.

The chain joins TRBV29-1 to TRBJ1-2, with 7 bases that match TRBD1. V dropped 5 bases and J dropped 3; count of bases not matched to a gene: 12. This CDR3 has 15 residues. Germline CDR1 is SQVTM and CDR2 is ANQGSEA. The CDR3 coding sequence is TGCAGCGTTCTCCCAAAGACAGGGTCCGACTATGGCTACACCTTC. As protein: CSVLPKTGSDYGYTF.

This rearrangement joins TRBV5-1 to TRBJ1-2; 10 bases are a match to TRBD1. The CDR3 runs to 16 residues. V shed 0 bases, J shed 4 bases, and the junction held 6 bases outside the gene matches. CDR1 is SGHRS, CDR2 YFSETQ, per germline. The CDR3 bases are TGCGCCAGCAGCTTGGCCGGGACAGGGGCTTCCTATGGCTACACCTTC. Amino acid sequence: CASSLAGTGASYGYTF.

J is TRBJ1-2 and V is TRBV27, with unresolved D. There are 13 residues in the CDR3. V shed 2 bases and J shed 1 base, with 5 bases lying between them. Per germline, CDR1 MNHEY and CDR2 SMNVEV (reference sequence). Here the CDR3 DNA reads TGTGCCAGCAGTTTAGGTGTTAACTATGGCTACACCTTC. Its protein product is CASSLGVNYGYTF.

The chain employs TRBV3-1 (or the pseudogene TRBV3-2) and TRBJ1-1, with D possibly being TRBD1 (5 bases). CDR1 and CDR2 (germline): LGHDT, YNNKEL (reference sequence). The V and J ends lost 1 base and 2 bases respectively, with 8 bases between them. This CDR3 is 14 amino acids long. For the CDR3, the DNA is TGTGCCAGCAGCCAAGCCCAGGGAAACACTGAAGCTTTCTTT. Protein sequence: CASSQAQGNTEAFF.

This clone was recorded many times. The V call is TRBV28, the J call TRBJ2-5; D may be TRBD2 (5 bases). This CDR3 has 15 amino acids. Germline V gene sequence: CDR1 MDHEN, CDR2 SYDVKM. Trimming took off 5 bases at V and 3 bases at J, with 16 bases between the two ends. CDR3 residues: CASSRERRAKETQYF. In DNA, the CDR3 is TGTGCCAGCAGTCGCGAGCGGAGAGCCAAAGAGACCCAGTACTTC.

The chain recombines TRBV7-8 with TRBJ2-2, with unresolved D. From germline, CDR1 is SGHVS and CDR2 FQNEAQ. Trimming removed 1 base from V and 4 bases from J, with 4 bases in between. This CDR3 is 13 amino acids long. The CDR3 nucleotides read TGTGCCAGCAGCTTAGTGACCACCGGGGAGCTGTTTTTT. This encodes CASSLVTTGELFF. Looking up the rest from reference TRBV7-8 and TRBJ2-2 gives the full variable domain: GAGVSQSPRYKVAKRGQDVALRCDPISGHVSLFWYQQALGQGPEFLTYFQNEAQLDKSGLPSDRFFAERPEGSVSTLKIQRTQQEDSAVYLCASSLVTTGELFFGEGSRLTVL.